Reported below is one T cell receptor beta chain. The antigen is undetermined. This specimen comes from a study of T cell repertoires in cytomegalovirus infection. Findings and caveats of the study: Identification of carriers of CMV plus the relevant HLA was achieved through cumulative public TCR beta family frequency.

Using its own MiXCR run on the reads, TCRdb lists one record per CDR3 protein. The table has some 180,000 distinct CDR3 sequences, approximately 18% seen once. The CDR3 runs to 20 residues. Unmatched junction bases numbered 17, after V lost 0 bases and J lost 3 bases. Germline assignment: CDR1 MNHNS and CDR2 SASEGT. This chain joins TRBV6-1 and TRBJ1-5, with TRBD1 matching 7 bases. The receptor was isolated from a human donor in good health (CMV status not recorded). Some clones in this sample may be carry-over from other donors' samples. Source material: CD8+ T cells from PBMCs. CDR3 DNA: TGTGCCAGCAGTGAAGCGCCTCGTGGGGTACAGGGGATGAACAATCAGCCCCAGCATTTT. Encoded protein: CASSEAPRGVQGMNNQPQHF.